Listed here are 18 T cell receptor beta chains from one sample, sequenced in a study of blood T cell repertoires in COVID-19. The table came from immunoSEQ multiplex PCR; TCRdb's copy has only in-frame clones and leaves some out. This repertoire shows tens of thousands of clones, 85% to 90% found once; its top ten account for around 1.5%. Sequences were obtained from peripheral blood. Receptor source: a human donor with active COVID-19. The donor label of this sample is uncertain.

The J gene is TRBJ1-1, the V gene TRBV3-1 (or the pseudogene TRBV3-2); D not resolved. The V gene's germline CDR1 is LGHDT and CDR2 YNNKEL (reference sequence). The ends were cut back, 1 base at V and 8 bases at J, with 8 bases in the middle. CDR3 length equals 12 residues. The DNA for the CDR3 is TGTGCCAGCAGCCAAGTTGGACTAGAAGCTTTCTTT. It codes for CASSQVGLEAFF.

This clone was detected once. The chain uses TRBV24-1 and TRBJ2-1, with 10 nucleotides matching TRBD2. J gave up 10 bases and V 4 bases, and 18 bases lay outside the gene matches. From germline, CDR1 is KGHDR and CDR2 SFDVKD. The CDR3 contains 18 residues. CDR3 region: CATSDPLLRAGGKDEQFF. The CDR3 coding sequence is TGTGCCACCAGTGACCCCCTATTACGAGCGGGGGGGAAGGACGAGCAGTTCTTC.

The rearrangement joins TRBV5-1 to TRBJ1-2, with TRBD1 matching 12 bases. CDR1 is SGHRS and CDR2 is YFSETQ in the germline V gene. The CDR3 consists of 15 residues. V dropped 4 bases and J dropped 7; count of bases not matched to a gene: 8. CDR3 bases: TGCGCCAGCAGCCGGGAAGAGGGACAGGGGGCTGGCTACACCTTC. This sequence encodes CASSREEGQGAGYTF.

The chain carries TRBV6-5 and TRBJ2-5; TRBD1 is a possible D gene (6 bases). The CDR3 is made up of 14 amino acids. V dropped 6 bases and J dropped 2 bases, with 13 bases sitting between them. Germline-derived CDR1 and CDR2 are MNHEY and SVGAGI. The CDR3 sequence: CASSRDNQQETQYF. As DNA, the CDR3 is TGTGCCAGCAGCCGGGACAACCAGCAAGAGACCCAGTACTTC.

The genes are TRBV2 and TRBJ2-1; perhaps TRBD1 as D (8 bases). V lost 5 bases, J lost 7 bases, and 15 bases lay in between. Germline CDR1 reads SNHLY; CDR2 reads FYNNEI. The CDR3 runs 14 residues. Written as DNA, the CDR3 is TGTGCCAGCAGTACCGACAGGGGAGGGAATGAGCAGTTCTTC. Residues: CASSTDRGGNEQFF.

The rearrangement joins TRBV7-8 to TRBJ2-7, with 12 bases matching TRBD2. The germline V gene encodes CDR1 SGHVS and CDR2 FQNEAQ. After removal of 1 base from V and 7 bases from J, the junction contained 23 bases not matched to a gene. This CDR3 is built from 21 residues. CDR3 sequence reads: CASSLGSANYASGGAVWEQYF. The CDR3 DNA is TGTGCCAGCAGCTTAGGCAGCGCTAACTACGCTAGCGGGGGGGCGGTATGGGAGCAGTACTTC.

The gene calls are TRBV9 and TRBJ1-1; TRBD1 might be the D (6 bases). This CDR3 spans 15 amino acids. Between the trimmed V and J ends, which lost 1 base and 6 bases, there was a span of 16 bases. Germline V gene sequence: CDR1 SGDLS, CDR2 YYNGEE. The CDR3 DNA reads TGTGCCAGCAGCGTATCGGACAGTGAACACGCTGAAGCTTTCTTT. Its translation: CASSVSDSEHAEAFF.

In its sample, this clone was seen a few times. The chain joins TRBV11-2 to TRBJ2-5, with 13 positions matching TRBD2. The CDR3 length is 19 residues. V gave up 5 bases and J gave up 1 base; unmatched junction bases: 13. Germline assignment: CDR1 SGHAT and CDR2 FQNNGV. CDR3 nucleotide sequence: TGTGCCAGCAGCCCTGGGGACGGACTAGCGGGGGTGTTCCAAGAGACCCAGTACTTC. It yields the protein CASSPGDGLAGVFQETQYF.

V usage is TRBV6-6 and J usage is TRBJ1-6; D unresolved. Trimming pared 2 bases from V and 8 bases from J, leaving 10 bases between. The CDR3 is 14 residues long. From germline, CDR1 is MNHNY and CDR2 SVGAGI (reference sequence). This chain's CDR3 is CASSYRPEYSPLHF. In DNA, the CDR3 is TGTGCCAGCAGTTACCGCCCGGAGTATTCACCCCTCCACTTT.

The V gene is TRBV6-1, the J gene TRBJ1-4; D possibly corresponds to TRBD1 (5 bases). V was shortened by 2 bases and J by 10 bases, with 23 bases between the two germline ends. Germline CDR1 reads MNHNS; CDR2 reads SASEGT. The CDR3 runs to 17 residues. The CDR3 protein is CASSEREQLRSRGKLFF. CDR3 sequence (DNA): TGTGCCAGCAGTGAAAGGGAACAGCTCCGGTCTAGGGGAAAACTGTTTTTT.

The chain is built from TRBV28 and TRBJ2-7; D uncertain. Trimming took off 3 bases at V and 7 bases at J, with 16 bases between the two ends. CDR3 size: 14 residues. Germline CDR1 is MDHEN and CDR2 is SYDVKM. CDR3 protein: CASSFATPLGEQYF. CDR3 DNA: TGTGCCAGCAGTTTCGCGACACCCTTAGGTGAGCAGTACTTC.

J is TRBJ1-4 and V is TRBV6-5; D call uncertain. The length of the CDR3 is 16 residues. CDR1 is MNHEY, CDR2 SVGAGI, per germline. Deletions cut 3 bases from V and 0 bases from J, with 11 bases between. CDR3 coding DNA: TGTGCCAGCAGTTATTCCCCCCGCGCAACTAATGAAAAACTGTTTTTT. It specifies CASSYSPRATNEKLFF.

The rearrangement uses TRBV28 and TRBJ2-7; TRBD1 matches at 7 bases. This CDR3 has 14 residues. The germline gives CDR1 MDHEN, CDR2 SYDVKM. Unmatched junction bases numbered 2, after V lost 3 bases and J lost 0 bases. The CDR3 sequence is CASSFGQVSYEQYF. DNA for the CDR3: TGTGCCAGCAGTTTTGGACAGGTCTCCTACGAGCAGTACTTC.

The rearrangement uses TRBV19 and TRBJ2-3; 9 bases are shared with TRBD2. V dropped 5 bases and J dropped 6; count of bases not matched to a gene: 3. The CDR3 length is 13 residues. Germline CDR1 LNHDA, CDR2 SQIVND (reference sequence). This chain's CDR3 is CASSHTSGDTQYF. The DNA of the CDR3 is TGTGCCAGTAGTCACACTAGCGGGGATACGCAGTATTTT.

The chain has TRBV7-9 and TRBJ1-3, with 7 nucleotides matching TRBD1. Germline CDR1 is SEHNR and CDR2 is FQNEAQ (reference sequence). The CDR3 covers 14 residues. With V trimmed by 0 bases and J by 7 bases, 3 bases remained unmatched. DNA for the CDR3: TGTGCCAGCAGCTTAGCAGGGGGCACGAACACCATATATTTT. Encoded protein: CASSLAGGTNTIYF.

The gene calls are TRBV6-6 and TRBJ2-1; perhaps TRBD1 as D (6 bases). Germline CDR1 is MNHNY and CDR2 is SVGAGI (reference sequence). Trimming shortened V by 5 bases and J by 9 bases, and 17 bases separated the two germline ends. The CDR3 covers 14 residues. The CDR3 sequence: CASSKTNRVPEQFF. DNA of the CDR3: TGTGCCAGCAGTAAAACTAACAGGGTTCCTGAGCAGTTCTTC.

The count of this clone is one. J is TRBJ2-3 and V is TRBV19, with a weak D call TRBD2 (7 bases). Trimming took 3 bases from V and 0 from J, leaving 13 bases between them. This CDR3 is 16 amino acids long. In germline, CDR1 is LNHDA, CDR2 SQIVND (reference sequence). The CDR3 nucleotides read TGTGCCAGTAGTATCATCGGGGGGCGAAGCACAGATACGCAGTATTTT. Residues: CASSIIGGRSTDTQYF.

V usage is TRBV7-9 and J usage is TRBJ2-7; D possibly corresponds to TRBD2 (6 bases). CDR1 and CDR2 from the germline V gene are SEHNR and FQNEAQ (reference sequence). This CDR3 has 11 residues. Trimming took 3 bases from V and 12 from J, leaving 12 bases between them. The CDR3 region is CASSFRQRVYF. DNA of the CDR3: TGTGCCAGCAGCTTCAGACAGCGGGTGTACTTC.